The entry that follows covers one T cell receptor beta chain sequence. No antigen is known for it. Per-base qualities were not stored, and no clone one base away is much larger. This record belongs to a study of patients and donors after allogeneic stem cell transplantation (TCRdb year 2020). Libraries were constructed by RT-PCR. TCRdb names NextSeq 550 as the instrument used. TCRdb reran the public reads through fastp at Q25 and MiXCR, keeping productive beta chains. Entries are consolidated by CDR3 protein sequence, retaining the most common genes and DNA. This sample gives about 39,000 distinct CDR3 sequences in total; roughly 30% of them show up just once. Of the sample, approximately 75% falls within the top ten clones. As encoded in the germline V gene, CDR1 is MDHEN while CDR2 is SYDVKM. V is clipped by 5 bases and J by 6 bases, and the sequence between their germline boundaries is 10 bases long. Spanning cysteine to phenylalanine, the CDR3 consists of 13 amino acids. The only DNA kept is the CDR3, 39 bases in frame from the first base.

The sequence was obtained from a human donor who was either an allogeneic HSCT recipient or a stem cell or donor lymphocyte infusion donor (not recorded which). It is not recorded whose cells these are; they may come from a transplant donor. The rearranged segments are TRBV28 and TRBJ1-4, with the D gene uncertain. Sequenced sample: blood, either unsorted or a sorted T cell fraction (not recorded which). The encoded CDR3 is CASSPLTDEKLFF. The nucleotide sequence is TGTGCCAGCAGTCCCCTAACCGATGAAAAACTGTTTTTT. Supplemented by the reference TRBV28 and TRBJ1-4 proteins around the CDR3, the complete variable domain is DVKVTQSSRYLVKRTGEKVFLECVQDMDHENMFWYRQDPGLGLRLIYFSYDVKMKEKGDIPEGYSVSREKKERFSLILESASTNQTSMYLCASSPLTDEKLFFGSGTQLSVL.